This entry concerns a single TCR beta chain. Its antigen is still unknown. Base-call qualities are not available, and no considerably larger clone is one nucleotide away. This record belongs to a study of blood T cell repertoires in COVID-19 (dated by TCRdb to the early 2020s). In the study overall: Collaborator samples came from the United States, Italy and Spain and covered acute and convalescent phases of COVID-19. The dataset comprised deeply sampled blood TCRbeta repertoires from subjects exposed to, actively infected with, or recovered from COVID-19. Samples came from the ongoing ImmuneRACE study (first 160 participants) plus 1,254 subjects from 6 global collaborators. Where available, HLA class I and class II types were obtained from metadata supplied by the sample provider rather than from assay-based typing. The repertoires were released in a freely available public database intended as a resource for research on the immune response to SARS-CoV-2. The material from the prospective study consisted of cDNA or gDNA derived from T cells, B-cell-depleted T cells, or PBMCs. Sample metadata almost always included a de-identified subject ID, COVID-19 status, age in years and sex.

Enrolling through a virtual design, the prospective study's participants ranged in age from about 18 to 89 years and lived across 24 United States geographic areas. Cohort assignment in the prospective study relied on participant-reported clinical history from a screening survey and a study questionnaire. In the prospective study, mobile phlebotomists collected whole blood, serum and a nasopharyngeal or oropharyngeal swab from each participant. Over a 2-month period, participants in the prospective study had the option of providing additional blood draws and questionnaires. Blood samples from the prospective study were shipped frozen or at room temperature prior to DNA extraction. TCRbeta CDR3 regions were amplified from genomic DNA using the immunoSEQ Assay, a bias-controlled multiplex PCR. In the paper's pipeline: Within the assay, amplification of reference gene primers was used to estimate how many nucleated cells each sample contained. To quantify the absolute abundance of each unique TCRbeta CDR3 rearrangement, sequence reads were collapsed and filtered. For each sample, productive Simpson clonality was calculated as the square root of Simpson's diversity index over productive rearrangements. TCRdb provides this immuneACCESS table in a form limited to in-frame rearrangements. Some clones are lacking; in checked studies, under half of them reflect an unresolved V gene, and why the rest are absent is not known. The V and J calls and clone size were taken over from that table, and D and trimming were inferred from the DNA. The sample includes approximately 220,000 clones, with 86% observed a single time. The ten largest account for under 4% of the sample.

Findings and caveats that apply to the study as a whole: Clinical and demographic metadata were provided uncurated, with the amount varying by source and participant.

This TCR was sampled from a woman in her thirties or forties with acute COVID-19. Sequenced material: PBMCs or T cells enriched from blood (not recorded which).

For the CDR3, the sequence is CATSSLGRSSNQPQHF. The nucleotides are TGTGCCACCAGCAGTTTGGGCAGAAGTAGCAATCAGCCCCAGCATTTT. The rearranged chain carries TRBV15 and TRBJ1-5; no D gene call is confident. The CDR3 runs 16 amino acids, cysteine and phenylalanine included. The CDR3 DNA has 48 bases and is translated from base 1. For CDR1 and CDR2, the germline V gene (reference sequence) lists LNHNV and YYDKDF. The trim is 3 bases for V and 0 bases for J, with a gap of 12 bases between the germline ends.